Sequencing of this T cell receptor beta chain was carried out in a study of cytomegalovirus exposure and HLA in healthy donors. V was pared by 8 bases and J by 1 base, with 5 bases of the junction left unmatched. Germline assignment: CDR1 MDHEN and CDR2 SYDVKM. The CDR3 contains 13 residues. This PCR relied on a set of 60 Vbeta primers and 13 Jbeta primers. Clones were sequenced by immunoSEQ multiplex PCR, and TCRdb holds only the in-frame ones, with some missing. The repertoire has 150,000 to 200,000 clones, around 75% of them found once; the top ten carry 3% to 3.5%. Sequencing was performed on PBMCs. This clonotype was sampled from a male donor in good health and CMV-seronegative. The chain has TRBV28 and TRBJ2-7, with TRBD1 identical over 7 bases. This chain's CDR3 is CASLPGQSYEQYF. In DNA form, the CDR3 reads TGTGCCAGCCTTCCGGGACAGTCCTACGAGCAGTACTTC.